Following are 11 T cell receptor beta chains from one sample sequenced in a study of spatial heterogeneity in lung cancer (dated by TCRdb to about 2019). Libraries came from 5' RACE. This sample was sequenced with a NextSeq 500. The raw public reads went through TCRdb reprocessing: fastp at Q25, MiXCR clone calling, in-frame beta chains kept. Rows matching on CDR3 protein sequence are summarized as one entry with the most common DNA and genes. This sample holds approximately 52,000 distinct CDR3 sequences; approximately 7% were observed only once. The ten largest make up about 3% of the sample. Sample time point, as interpreted from the label and publication: sample taken at primary tumor resection. TCR sequencing used whole RNA extracted from tumor and nontumor lung tissue, or from cryopreserved PBMC samples, without cell sorting. The starting material was PBMCs, obtained at surgery. The receptors stem from a female donor with early-stage non-small cell lung cancer.

There are many counts of this clonotype. The rearrangement joins TRBV15 to TRBJ1-2; perhaps TRBD1 as D (6 bases). With 0 bases removed from V and 4 bases from J, the gap between germline ends came to 12 bases. The CDR3 contains 15 residues. Germline CDR1 reads LNHNV; CDR2 reads YYDKDF (reference sequence). For the CDR3, the DNA is TGTGCCACCAGCAGAGACCAGGACAGTATCTATGGCTACACCTTC. Its translation: CATSRDQDSIYGYTF.

This clonotype occurred a few times. The V and J genes are TRBV5-1 and TRBJ1-1; a possible D gene is TRBD1 (6 bases). The CDR3 is 14 residues long. In germline, CDR1 is SGHRS, CDR2 YFSETQ. Trimming took 1 base from V and 1 from J, leaving 8 bases between them. CDR3 bases: TGCGCCAGCAGCTTGACAGGGAGGAACACTGAAGCTTTCTTT. This encodes CASSLTGRNTEAFF.

This clonotype appeared many times. The chain couples TRBV20-1 to TRBJ2-5, with 7 positions matching TRBD2. The germline V gene encodes CDR1 DFQATT and CDR2 SNEGSKA (reference sequence). The CDR3 sequence is 10 residues long. Trimming cost V 5 bases and J 7 bases; bases outside gene matches: 1. CDR3 loop: CSAAGVTQYF. The CDR3 coding sequence is TGCAGTGCTGCGGGGGTGACCCAGTACTTC.

This rearrangement joins TRBV6-1 to TRBJ2-3, with a possible D match to TRBD2 (6 bases). The CDR3 is 16 amino acids. In germline, CDR1 is MNHNS, CDR2 SASEGT. V was clipped by 2 bases and J by 6 bases, with 18 bases between them. CDR3 protein: CASSEIGRLVVDTQYF. The CDR3 DNA reads TGTGCCAGCAGTGAAATTGGTCGACTAGTGGTGGATACGCAGTATTTT.

Notes on this clonotype: This could be a read error, since a much larger clone is one nucleotide away. The J gene is TRBJ1-5, the V gene TRBV7-7; D not resolved. The DNA end lines up better with TRBJ2-3; the J call may be wrong. Germline CDR1 SSHAT, CDR2 FNYEAQ (reference sequence). The CDR3 has 13 amino acids. DNA for the CDR3: TGTGCCAGCAGCGTCGGAAGAGATCAGCCCCAGTATTTT. Residues: CASSVGRDQPQYF.

This clonotype was seen many times. This chain uses TRBV7-6 with TRBJ2-7; D gene unclear. The V gene lost 5 bases and the J gene lost 2 bases, with 13 bases spanning the gap. CDR1 is SGHVS and CDR2 is FNYEAQ in the germline V gene. The CDR3 contains 14 residues. CDR3 nucleotide sequence: TGTGCCAGCAGCCGCGTGGCAGGAACCTACGAGCAGTACTTC. Its protein product is CASSRVAGTYEQYF.

The sample holds a few counts of this clonotype. The chain combines TRBV7-8 with TRBJ1-3, with 8 bases fitting TRBD1. Looked up from germline, CDR1 is SGHVS and CDR2 is FQNEAQ. The junction had 9 bases not matched to a gene; V was cut back by 2 bases and J by 6 bases. The CDR3 consists of 16 residues. CDR3: CASSLRTGKMSNTIYF. For the CDR3, the DNA is TGTGCCAGCAGCTTACGGACAGGGAAAATGTCAAACACCATATATTTT.

There are many counts of this clonotype. The rearrangement links TRBV29-1 to TRBJ1-1; D might be TRBD1 (6 bases). V gave up 6 bases and J gave up 5 bases, with 16 bases separating them. The CDR3 has 13 residues. Per the germline V gene, CDR1 is SQVTM and CDR2 is ANQGSEA. CDR3 in amino acids: CSVLTQGGTEAFF. The CDR3, as DNA: TGCAGCGTCCTAACACAGGGAGGGACTGAAGCTTTCTTT.

This clonotype was counted ten times or more. The chain recombines TRBV7-2 with TRBJ1-1, with D possibly TRBD1 on 6 matching bases. This CDR3 spans 16 amino acids. The germline V gene encodes CDR1 SGHTA and CDR2 FQGNSA. V lost 3 bases and J lost 5, with 19 bases in between. This CDR3 reads CASSFRQSGGGTEAFF. The CDR3 DNA reads as TGTGCCAGCAGCTTTAGGCAGTCAGGAGGGGGGACTGAAGCTTTCTTT.

The sample holds many counts of this clonotype. The chain uses TRBV5-1 and TRBJ1-1, with 10 bases identical to TRBD1. The CDR3 has 14 residues. CDR1 and CDR2 (germline): SGHRS, YFSETQ. Unmatched junction bases numbered 1, after V lost 5 bases and J lost 0 bases. The CDR3 DNA sequence: TGCGCCAGCAGGACAGGGGGCCTGAACACTGAAGCTTTCTTT. Protein: CASRTGGLNTEAFF.

This clonotype was seen repeatedly, ten times or more. The chain employs TRBV7-9 and TRBJ2-3; 9 positions agree with TRBD1. V trimming: 5 bases; J trimming: 2 bases; junction bases outside the gene matches: 5. The CDR3 consists of 15 residues. Germline assignment: CDR1 SEHNR and CDR2 FQNEAQ (reference sequence). Here the CDR3 DNA reads TGTGCCAGCAGCCCGAGGACAGGGGCCACAGATACGCAGTATTTT. Its translation: CASSPRTGATDTQYF. The full variable domain, completed using reference TRBV7-9 and TRBJ2-3, is DTGVSQNPRHKITKRGQNVTFRCDPISEHNRLYWYRQTLGQGPEFLTYFQNEAQLEKSRLLSDRFSAERPKGSFSTLEIQRTEQGDSAMYLCASSPRTGATDTQYFGPGTRLTVL.